This TCR beta chain emerged from a study of blood T cells in healthy people across ages. The CDR3 has 13 residues. Trimming shortened V by 3 bases and J by 7 bases, and 15 bases separated the two germline ends. From germline, CDR1 is DFQATT and CDR2 SNEGSKA (reference sequence). Using a J-beta primer mix together with a sample-barcoded 5' primer, a second PCR was run for roughly 6 to 11 cycles. TCRdb redid the calling of the 5' RACE reads with MiXCR, one entry per CDR3 protein. Of 800,000 to 1,000,000 distinct CDR3 sequences listed, approximately 49% are singletons. This clonotype was obtained from a man aged 25 to 40 in good health. The chain carries TRBV20-1 and TRBJ1-2; D remains unclear. Sequencing input: blood. This CDR3 is CSASDTYRPGYTF. The CDR3 DNA reads as TGCAGTGCTAGTGACACTTACCGCCCTGGCTACACCTTC.